Listed below are T cell receptor beta chains from one sample, sequenced in a study of cytomegalovirus exposure and HLA in healthy donors. Repertoires were generated with immunoSEQ multiplex PCR, while TCRdb's copy carries only in-frame clones and drops some. The sample contains over 130,000 clones, around 66% of which appear only once. The specimen was PBMCs. The receptors derive from a woman in her sixties in good health and CMV-seronegative. The CDR3 runs from the conserved cysteine through the conserved F or W. The D gene is left open where the match is weak. The size field is filled for only some rows; it gives once, few, many or a size class.

abundance	v_gene	j_gene	d_gene	CDR3aa	CDR3nt
.	TRBV18	TRBJ2-2	TRBD1	CASSLQGATGELFF	TGTGCCAGCTCATTACAGGGGGCCACCGGGGAGCTGTTTTTT
.	TRBV6-5	TRBJ1-5	TRBD1	CASSAQGDSNQPQHF	TGTGCCAGCAGCGCACAGGGGGATAGCAATCAGCCCCAGCATTTT
.	TRBV5-6	TRBJ2-7	.	CASSLGAGDEQYF	TGTGCCAGCAGCTTGGGGGCAGGGGACGAGCAGTACTTC
.	TRBV9	TRBJ2-3	.	CASSVVASGTDTQYF	TGTGCCAGCAGCGTAGTCGCTAGCGGCACAGATACGCAGTATTTT
few	TRBV4-2	TRBJ2-1	.	CASSQSPGHGGGEQFF	TGTGCCAGCAGCCAGTCTCCGGGACACGGTGGTGGTGAGCAGTTCTTC
.	TRBV11-1	TRBJ1-1	.	CASSLAAYTEAFF	TGTGCCAGCAGCTTAGCGGCATACACTGAAGCTTTCTTT
.	TRBV9	TRBJ2-7	TRBD2	CASSVVGTSEKYF	TGTGCCAGCAGCGTTGTTGGGACTAGCGAAAAGTACTTC
once	TRBV9	TRBJ2-2	TRBD1	CASSGQGLGAGELFF	TGTGCCAGCAGCGGACAGGGCTTGGGCGCCGGGGAGCTGTTTTTT
.	TRBV29-1	TRBJ2-3	TRBD2	CSVRLSGGTDTQYF	TGCAGCGTTCGGCTTAGCGGGGGCACAGATACGCAGTATTTT
.	TRBV6-5	TRBJ1-4	TRBD1	CASSSLTGRTEKLFF	TGTGCCAGCAGTTCACTGACAGGGCGGACTGAAAAACTGTTTTTT
few	TRBV11-2	TRBJ1-1	.	CASSLAGTEAFF	TGTGCCAGCAGCTTAGCAGGAACTGAAGCTTTCTTT
.	TRBV7-9	TRBJ1-6	TRBD1	CASSHHRGLYNSPLHF	TGTGCCAGCAGCCACCACAGGGGGCTGTATAATTCACCCCTCCACTTT
few	TRBV6-5	TRBJ1-5	TRBD1	CASSGTGNQPQHF	TGTGCCAGCAGCGGGACAGGGAATCAGCCCCAGCATTTT
.	TRBV7-8	TRBJ1-6	TRBD1	CASSLAGQGVSPLHF	TGTGCCAGCAGCTTAGCGGGACAGGGGGTTTCACCCCTCCACTTT
.	TRBV6-5	TRBJ1-2	.	CASRGQGKLGYGYTF	TGTGCCAGCCGCGGTCAGGGCAAGCTGGGTTATGGCTACACCTTC
few	TRBV9	TRBJ2-5	TRBD2	CASSVGLAGGVMGETQYF	TGTGCCAGCAGCGTTGGGCTAGCGGGGGGCGTAATGGGGGAGACCCAGTACTTC
.	TRBV7-2	TRBJ1-4	TRBD1	CASSPQSGQGEKLFF	TGTGCCAGCAGCCCCCAATCTGGACAGGGTGAAAAACTGTTTTTT
once	TRBV6-1	TRBJ2-3	TRBD2	CASSAGAGGGSDTQYF	TGTGCCAGCAGTGCAGGAGCGGGGGGGGGCTCAGATACGCAGTATTTT
.	TRBV7-6	TRBJ2-3	.	CASSLAGARISTDTQYF	TGTGCCAGCAGCTTAGCGGGGGCGCGAATTAGCACAGATACGCAGTATTTT
.	TRBV7-9	TRBJ2-2	TRBD2	CASSLGIAGRYTGELFF	TGTGCCAGCAGCTTAGGCATAGCGGGAAGGTACACCGGGGAGCTGTTTTTT
few	TRBV6-1	TRBJ1-5	TRBD1	CASSEDPGTGGGWAQHF	TGTGCCAGCAGTGAAGATCCCGGGACAGGGGGCGGGTGGGCCCAGCATTTT
.	TRBV2	TRBJ2-1	.	CASNFGPNEQFF	TGTGCCAGCAACTTTGGTCCAAATGAGCAGTTCTTC
.	TRBV19	TRBJ1-6	.	CASSQVSQIHGASPLHF	TGTGCCAGTAGCCAAGTGTCCCAAATCCATGGGGCTTCACCCCTCCACTTT